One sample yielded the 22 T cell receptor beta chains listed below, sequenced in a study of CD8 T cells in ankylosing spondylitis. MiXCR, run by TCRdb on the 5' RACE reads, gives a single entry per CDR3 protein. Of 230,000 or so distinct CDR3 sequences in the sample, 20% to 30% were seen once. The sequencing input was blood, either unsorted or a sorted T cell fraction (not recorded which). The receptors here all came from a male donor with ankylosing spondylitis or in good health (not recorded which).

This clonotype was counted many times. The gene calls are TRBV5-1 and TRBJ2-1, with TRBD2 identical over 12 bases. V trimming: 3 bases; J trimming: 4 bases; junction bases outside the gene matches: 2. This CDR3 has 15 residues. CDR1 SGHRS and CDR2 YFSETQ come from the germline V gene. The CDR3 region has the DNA TGCGCCAGCAGCTCTAGCGGGGGGGAGTACAATGAGCAGTTCTTC. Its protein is CASSSSGGEYNEQFF.

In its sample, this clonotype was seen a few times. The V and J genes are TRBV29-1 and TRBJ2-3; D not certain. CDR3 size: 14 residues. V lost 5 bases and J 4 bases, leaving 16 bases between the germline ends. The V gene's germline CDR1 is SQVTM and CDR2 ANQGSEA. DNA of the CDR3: TGCAGCGTTTGTGAGAAGGGCGTGGCAGATACGCAGTATTTT. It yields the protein CSVCEKGVADTQYF.

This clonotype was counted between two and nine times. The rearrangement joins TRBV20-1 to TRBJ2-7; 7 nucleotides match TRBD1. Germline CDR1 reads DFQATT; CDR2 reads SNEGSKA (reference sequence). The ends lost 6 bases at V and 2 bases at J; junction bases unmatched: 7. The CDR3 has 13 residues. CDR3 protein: CSAARGLAYEQYF. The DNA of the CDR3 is TGCAGTGCGGCTAGGGGGCTTGCCTACGAGCAGTACTTC.

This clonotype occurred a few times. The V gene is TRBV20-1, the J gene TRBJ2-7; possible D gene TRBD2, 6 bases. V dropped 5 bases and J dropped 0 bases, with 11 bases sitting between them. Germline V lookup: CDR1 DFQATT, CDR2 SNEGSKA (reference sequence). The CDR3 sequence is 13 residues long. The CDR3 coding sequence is TGCAGTGCTCCCCTGGACTACTCCTACGAGCAGTACTTC. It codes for CSAPLDYSYEQYF.

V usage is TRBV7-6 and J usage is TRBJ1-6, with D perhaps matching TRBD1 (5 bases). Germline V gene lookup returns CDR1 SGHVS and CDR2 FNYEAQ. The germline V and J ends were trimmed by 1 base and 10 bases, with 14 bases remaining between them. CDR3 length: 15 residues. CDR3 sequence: CASSLGRGMESPLHF. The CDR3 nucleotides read TGTGCCAGCAGCTTAGGTCGGGGGATGGAATCACCCCTCCACTTT.

CDR3 in DNA: TGTGCCACCTGCCAAGGGCTAGCGGGGCCCTACGAGCAGTACTTC. It encodes CATCQGLAGPYEQYF. The V call is TRBV3-1, the J call TRBJ2-7; 9 bases agree with TRBD2. The CDR3 spans 15 residues. The J segment lost 2 bases and the V segment lost 10 bases, leaving 12 bases of the junction unmatched. CDR1 is LGHDT and CDR2 is YNNKEL in the germline V gene (reference sequence).

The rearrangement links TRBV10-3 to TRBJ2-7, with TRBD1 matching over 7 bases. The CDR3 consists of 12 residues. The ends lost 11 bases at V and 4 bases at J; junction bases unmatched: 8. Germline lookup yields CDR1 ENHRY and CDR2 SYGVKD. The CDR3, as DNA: TGTGCCGGCGGACAGGTCAATTACGAGCAGTACTTC. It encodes CAGGQVNYEQYF.

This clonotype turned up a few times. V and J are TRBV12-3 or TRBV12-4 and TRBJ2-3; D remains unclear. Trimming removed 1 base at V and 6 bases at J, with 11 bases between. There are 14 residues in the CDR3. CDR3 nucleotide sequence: TGTGCCAGCAGTTTAGGGAGTCCGATGGATACGCAGTATTTT. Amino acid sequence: CASSLGSPMDTQYF.

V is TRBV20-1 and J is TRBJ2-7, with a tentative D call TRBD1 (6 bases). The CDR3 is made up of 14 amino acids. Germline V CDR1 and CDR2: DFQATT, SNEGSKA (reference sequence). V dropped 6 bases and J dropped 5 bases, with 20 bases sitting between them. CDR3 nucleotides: TGCAGTGCCTCTCGCAGGGGCCGGGCCAACGAGCAGTACTTC. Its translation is CSASRRGRANEQYF.

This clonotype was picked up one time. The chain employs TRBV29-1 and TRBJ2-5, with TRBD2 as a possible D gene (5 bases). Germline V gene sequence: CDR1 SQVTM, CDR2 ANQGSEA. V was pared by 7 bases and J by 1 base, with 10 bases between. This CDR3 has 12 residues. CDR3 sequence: CSAGLGQETQYF. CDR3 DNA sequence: TGCAGCGCCGGACTGGGCCAAGAGACCCAGTACTTC.

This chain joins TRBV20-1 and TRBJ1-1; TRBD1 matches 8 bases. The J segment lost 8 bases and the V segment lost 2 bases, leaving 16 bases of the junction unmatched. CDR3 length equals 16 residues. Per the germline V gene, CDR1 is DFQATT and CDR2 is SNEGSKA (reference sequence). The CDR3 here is CSARPTQGAKRWEAFF. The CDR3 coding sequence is TGCAGTGCTAGACCCACCCAGGGGGCTAAGAGGTGGGAAGCTTTCTTT.

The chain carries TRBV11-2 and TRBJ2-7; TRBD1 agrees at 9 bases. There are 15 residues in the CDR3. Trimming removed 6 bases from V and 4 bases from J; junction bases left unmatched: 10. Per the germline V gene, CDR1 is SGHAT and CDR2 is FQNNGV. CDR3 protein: CASRPLGTGPYEQYF. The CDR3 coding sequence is TGTGCCAGCAGACCCCTTGGGACAGGGCCATACGAGCAGTACTTC.

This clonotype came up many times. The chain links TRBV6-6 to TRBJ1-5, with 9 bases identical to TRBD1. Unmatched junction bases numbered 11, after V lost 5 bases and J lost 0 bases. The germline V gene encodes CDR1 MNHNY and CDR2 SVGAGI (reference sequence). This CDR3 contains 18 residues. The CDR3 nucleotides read TGTGCCAGCAGTCCTCTCCGGGACAGGGCGTATAGCAATCAGCCCCAGCATTTT. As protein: CASSPLRDRAYSNQPQHF.

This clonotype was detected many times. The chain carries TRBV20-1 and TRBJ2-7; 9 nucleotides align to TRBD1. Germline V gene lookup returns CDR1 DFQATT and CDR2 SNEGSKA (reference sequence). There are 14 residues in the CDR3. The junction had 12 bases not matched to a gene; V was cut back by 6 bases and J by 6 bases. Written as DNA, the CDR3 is TGCAGTGCGGCCCAAGGACAGGGGATACTCGAGCAGTACTTC. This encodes CSAAQGQGILEQYF.

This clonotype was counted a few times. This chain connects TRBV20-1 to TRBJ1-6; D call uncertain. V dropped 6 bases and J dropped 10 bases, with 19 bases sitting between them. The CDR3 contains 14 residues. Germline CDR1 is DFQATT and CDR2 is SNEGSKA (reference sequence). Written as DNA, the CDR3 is TGCAGTGCCCCAGCGGTGATAGTGGGGTCACCCCTCCACTTT. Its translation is CSAPAVIVGSPLHF.

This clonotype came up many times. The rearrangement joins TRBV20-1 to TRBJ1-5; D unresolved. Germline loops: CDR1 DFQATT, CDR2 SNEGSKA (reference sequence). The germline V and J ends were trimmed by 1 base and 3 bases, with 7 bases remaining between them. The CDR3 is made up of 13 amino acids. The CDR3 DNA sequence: TGCAGTGCTAGAGGGCCGATCAATCAGCCCCAGCATTTT. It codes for CSARGPINQPQHF.

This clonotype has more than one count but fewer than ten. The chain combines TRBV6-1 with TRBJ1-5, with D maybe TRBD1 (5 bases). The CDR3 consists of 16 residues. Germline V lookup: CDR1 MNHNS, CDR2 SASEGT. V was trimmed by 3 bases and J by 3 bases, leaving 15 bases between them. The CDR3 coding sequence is TGTGCCAGCAGTGACAGGCCCCGACAGAACAATCAGCCCCAGCATTTT. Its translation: CASSDRPRQNNQPQHF.

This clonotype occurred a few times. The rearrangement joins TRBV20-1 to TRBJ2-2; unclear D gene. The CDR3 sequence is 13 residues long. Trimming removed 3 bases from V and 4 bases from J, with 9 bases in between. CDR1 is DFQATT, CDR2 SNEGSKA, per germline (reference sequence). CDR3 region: CSASASGTGELFF. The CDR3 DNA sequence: TGCAGTGCTAGTGCCTCGGGCACCGGGGAGCTGTTTTTT.

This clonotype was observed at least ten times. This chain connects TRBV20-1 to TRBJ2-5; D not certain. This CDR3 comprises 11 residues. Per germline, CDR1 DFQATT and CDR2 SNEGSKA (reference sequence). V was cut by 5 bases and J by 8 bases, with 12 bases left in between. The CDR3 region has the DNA TGCAGTGCTGACGACGGCCAAACCCAGTACTTC. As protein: CSADDGQTQYF.

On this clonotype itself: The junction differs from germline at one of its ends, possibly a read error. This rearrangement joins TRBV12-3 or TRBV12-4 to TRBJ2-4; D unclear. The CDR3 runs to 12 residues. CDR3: CASSVAKNIQYF. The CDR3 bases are TGTGCCAGCAGTGTAGCCAAAAACATTCAGTACTTC.

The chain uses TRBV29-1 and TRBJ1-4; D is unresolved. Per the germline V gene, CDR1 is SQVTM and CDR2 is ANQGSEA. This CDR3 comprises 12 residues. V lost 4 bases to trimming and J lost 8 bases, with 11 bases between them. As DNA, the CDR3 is TGCAGCGTTGGGTGGCCTGAAGAAAAACTGTTTTTT. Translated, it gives CSVGWPEEKLFF.

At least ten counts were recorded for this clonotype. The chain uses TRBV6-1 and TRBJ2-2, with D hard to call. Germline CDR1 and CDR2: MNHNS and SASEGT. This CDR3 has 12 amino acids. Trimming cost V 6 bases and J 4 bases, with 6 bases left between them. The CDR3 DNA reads TGTGCCAGCAGACGGACCACCGGGGAGCTGTTTTTT. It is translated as CASRRTTGELFF.